A selection of T cell receptor beta chains follows, all from one sample in a study of graft-versus-host responses after intestinal transplantation. Libraries were prepared by immunoSEQ multiplex PCR; TCRdb keeps only in-frame clonotypes and omits some of them. The table has 35,000 to 55,000 clones, 85% to 95% seen once. Sequencing used PBMCs, obtained approximately 740 days after a first intestinal transplant, on the day of a second. The receptor set was obtained from a human patient who received an intestinal transplant, so some T cells may come from the graft donor. The CDR3 runs from the conserved cysteine through the conserved F or W. D genes are given only for firm matches. Part of the rows lack a size; the others show once, few, many or a class for expanded clones.

NA	NA	TRBJ2-7	TRBV9	CASSVAGGDDEQYF	TGTGCCAGCAGCGTAGCAGGGGGGGACGACGAGCAGTACTTC
NA	NA	TRBJ2-3	TRBV20-1	CSAPAGDTQYF	TGCAGTGCGCCAGCGGGAGATACGCAGTATTTT
TRBD2	NA	TRBJ2-7	TRBV29-1	CSVREGRYEQYF	TGCAGCGTGAGGGAGGGCCGATACGAGCAGTACTTC
NA	NA	TRBJ2-2	TRBV2	CASTLLRDGVTTGELFF	TGTGCCAGCACTCTTTTGAGGGACGGGGTTACAACCGGGGAGCTGTTTTTT
NA	few	TRBJ1-5	TRBV6-6	CASSYSREGQPQHF	TGTGCCAGCAGTTACTCCCGGGAAGGTCAGCCCCAGCATTTT
NA	NA	TRBJ1-1	TRBV15	CATSRERVGTDGGNTEAFF	TGTGCCACCAGCAGAGAACGCGTAGGGACGGATGGGGGAAACACTGAAGCTTTCTTT
NA	NA	TRBJ2-2	TRBV6-6	CASSNSGTPNTGELFF	TGTGCCAGCAGCAACTCCGGGACACCGAACACCGGGGAGCTGTTTTTT
TRBD2	once	TRBJ2-7	TRBV7-8	CASSPGGGGPPYEQYF	TGTGCCAGCAGCCCCGGCGGGGGAGGCCCCCCCTACGAGCAGTACTTC
NA	NA	TRBJ2-1	TRBV9	CASSPQNQIRDIQQFF	TGTGCCAGCAGCCCCCAAAACCAAATCAGGGACATACAGCAGTTCTTC
NA	NA	TRBJ1-1	TRBV5-1	CASSLLQGSVEAFF	TGCGCCAGCAGCTTGTTACAGGGTTCAGTTGAAGCTTTCTTT
NA	NA	TRBJ1-1	TRBV7-2	CASSLVGGGNTEAFF	TGTGCCAGCAGCTTAGTTGGAGGGGGGAACACTGAAGCTTTCTTT
NA	NA	TRBJ2-7	TRBV4-1	CASSQDSLQSYEQYF	TGCGCCAGCAGCCAAGATAGTCTTCAATCCTACGAGCAGTACTTC
NA	NA	TRBJ1-4	TRBV13	CASSNSATNEKLFF	TGTGCCAGCAGCAATAGTGCAACTAATGAAAAACTGTTTTTT
TRBD2	NA	TRBJ2-1	TRBV6-4	CASRRGGGLADMQFF	TGTGCCAGCCGTCGGGGTGGGGGACTAGCGGATATGCAGTTCTTC
NA	NA	TRBJ1-1	TRBV28	CASDQQASEAFF	TGTGCCAGCGATCAACAAGCCTCTGAAGCTTTCTTT
NA	NA	TRBJ2-1	TRBV7-9	CVSNSGRNSYNEQFF	TGTGTCAGCAACTCCGGGAGAAACTCCTACAATGAGCAGTTCTTC
TRBD1	NA	TRBJ1-1	TRBV9	CASSHFQGYRGRSYIDTEAFF	TGTGCCAGCAGCCACTTCCAGGGTTACAGGGGGCGGTCATATATTGACACTGAAGCTTTCTTT
NA	NA	TRBJ1-2	TRBV28	CASTNQGNRYTF	TGTGCCAGCACCAACCAGGGTAACCGCTACACCTTC
TRBD1	NA	TRBJ2-7	TRBV2	CASGGQGASSYEQYF	TGTGCCAGCGGAGGACAGGGGGCAAGCTCCTACGAGCAGTACTTC
TRBD2	NA	TRBJ2-1	TRBV6-4	CASSDSRAGGPDEQFF	TGTGCCAGCAGTGACTCTAGAGCGGGAGGGCCGGACGAGCAGTTCTTC
TRBD2	NA	TRBJ2-1	TRBV4-1	CASSSGAGNNEQFF	TGCGCCAGCAGCTCTGGAGCGGGGAACAATGAGCAGTTCTTC
TRBD1	NA	TRBJ1-1	TRBV11-3	CASSPTGLGEAFF	TGTGCCAGCAGCCCGACAGGGTTGGGTGAAGCTTTCTTT
NA	once	TRBJ2-2	TRBV5-1	CASSTQGHLSNTGELFF	TGCGCCAGCAGCACACAGGGACACCTGTCGAACACCGGGGAGCTGTTTTTT
TRBD1	NA	TRBJ2-1	TRBV19	CASSPRQGMRLGPINEQFF	TGTGCCAGTAGTCCCAGACAGGGTATGAGGCTAGGACCCATCAATGAGCAGTTCTTC
NA	NA	TRBJ1-2	TRBV9	CASSVGAQDNYGYTF	TGTGCCAGCAGCGTAGGGGCCCAGGACAACTATGGCTACACCTTC
NA	NA	TRBJ2-7	TRBV27	CASSLRDSSSYEQYF	TGTGCCAGCAGTTTGAGGGACTCCAGCTCCTACGAGCAGTACTTC
NA	NA	TRBJ2-1	TRBV29-1	CSVSGPTAPNEQFF	TGCAGCGTTTCGGGACCCACGGCCCCAAATGAGCAGTTCTTC
NA	NA	TRBJ1-5	TRBV15	CATSREYSYQPQHF	TGTGCCACCAGCAGAGAATACAGTTATCAGCCCCAGCATTTT
NA	NA	TRBJ1-1	TRBV19	CASSQGTEAFF	TGTGCCAGTAGTCAGGGCACTGAAGCTTTCTTT
TRBD2	NA	TRBJ2-7	TRBV9	CASSVDIAGALYEQYF	TGTGCCAGCAGCGTAGATATAGCGGGAGCTTTATACGAGCAGTACTTC
NA	NA	TRBJ2-7	TRBV11-2	CASSSSPEGYEQYF	TGTGCCAGCAGCTCCTCCCCCGAGGGGTACGAGCAGTACTTC
TRBD2	NA	TRBJ2-1	TRBV14	CASSPKRLAGELEQFF	TGTGCCAGCAGTCCTAAGAGACTAGCGGGAGAGCTTGAGCAGTTCTTC
NA	NA	TRBJ1-3	TRBV5-1	CASSFFWGDRSGNTIYF	TGCGCCAGCAGCTTTTTCTGGGGGGACCGATCTGGAAACACCATATATTTT
TRBD1	NA	TRBJ2-7	TRBV19	CASSDRTGEFYEQYF	TGTGCCAGTAGCGATCGGACAGGGGAGTTCTACGAGCAGTACTTC
NA	NA	TRBJ2-7	TRBV6-1	CASSELLLGPAYEQYF	TGTGCCAGCAGTGAACTGTTGCTGGGGCCCGCCTACGAGCAGTACTTC
NA	NA	TRBJ2-5	TRBV6-5	CAISPLGDRPETQYF	TGTGCCATCAGCCCCTTAGGGGACCGGCCTGAGACCCAGTACTTC
NA	NA	TRBJ2-2	TRBV4-2	CASSPDSPGELFF	TGTGCCAGCAGCCCGGACAGCCCCGGGGAGCTGTTTTTT
NA	NA	TRBJ2-1	TRBV4-1	CASSQSRDNNEQFF	TGCGCCAGCAGCCAATCGCGGGATAACAATGAGCAGTTCTTC
TRBD2	once	TRBJ2-7	TRBV18	CASSPPSGLAGSEQYF	TGTGCCAGCTCACCTCCCAGCGGCCTAGCGGGATCCGAGCAGTACTTC
TRBD2	once	TRBJ2-3	TRBV28	CASSLKRESSTDTQYF	TGTGCCAGCAGCCTGAAGCGGGAGAGTAGCACAGATACGCAGTATTTT
TRBD1	NA	TRBJ1-4	TRBV6-1	CASRGTGTGDEKLFF	TGTGCCAGCAGGGGCACCGGGACAGGGGATGAAAAACTGTTTTTT
NA	NA	TRBJ1-2	TRBV11-1	CASSLYPEGQSWRYTF	TGTGCCAGCAGCCTGTACCCCGAGGGACAATCATGGCGCTACACCTTC